The 17 T cell receptor beta chains below all came from one sample that was sequenced in a study of blood T cell repertoires in COVID-19 (dated by TCRdb to 2020 to 2022). Library prep was done by the immunoSEQ multiplex PCR assay. TCRdb retrieved this table from immuneACCESS and kept in-frame rearrangements only. Not all clones are present; in checked studies, unresolved V genes account for under half, and no reason is known for the remainder. Within this sample are over 200,000 clones, with 65% to 85% of them counted one time only. 1.3% of the sample goes to the ten largest clones. Sample: peripheral blood. Receptor source: a woman under 40 with COVID-19, enrolled during active disease.

V and J are TRBV7-9 and TRBJ2-7; D call uncertain. Germline CDR1 reads SEHNR; CDR2 reads FQNEAQ (reference sequence). With 4 bases removed from V and 2 bases from J, the gap between germline ends came to 9 bases. This CDR3 spans 13 amino acids. The CDR3 DNA is TGTGCCAGCAGCTACAGCTCCCCCTACGAGCAGTACTTC. Translated: CASSYSSPYEQYF.

This clone was seen only a few times. The J gene is TRBJ1-6, the V gene TRBV4-1, with no clear D. Looked up from germline, CDR1 is MGHRA and CDR2 is YSYEKL. Deletions cut 4 bases from V and 7 bases from J, with 8 bases between. The length of the CDR3 is 13 residues. The CDR3: CASSPRGNSPLHF. CDR3 DNA sequence: TGCGCCAGCAGCCCTAGAGGGAATTCACCCCTCCACTTT.

The chain combines TRBV2 with TRBJ2-5; TRBD1 matches at 7 bases. Trimming at V came to 7 bases and at J to 5 bases, leaving 4 bases not matched to a gene. CDR1 and CDR2 from the germline V gene are SNHLY and FYNNEI. The CDR3 consists of 12 residues. CDR3 protein: CASKGARETQYF. In DNA, the CDR3 is TGTGCCAGCAAGGGGGCAAGGGAGACCCAGTACTTC.

This chain uses TRBV4-2 with TRBJ2-1, with D possibly TRBD2 on 6 matching bases. The CDR3 totals 15 residues. The V and J ends lost 4 bases and 6 bases respectively, with 16 bases between them. Germline values: CDR1 LGHNA, CDR2 YNFKEQ. Written as DNA, the CDR3 is TGTGCCAGCAGCCCCGGCCCAGCCGGGAGCAATGAGCAGTTCTTC. The encoded protein is CASSPGPAGSNEQFF.

This chain links TRBV4-3 with TRBJ2-3; 8 nucleotides agree with TRBD2. J lost 4 bases, V lost 0 bases, and 9 bases had no gene match. This CDR3 spans 17 amino acids. The germline V gene has CDR1 LGHNA and CDR2 YSLEER. The CDR3, as DNA: TGCGCCAGCAGCCAAGATATCTGGGAGCGGGGGTCAGATACGCAGTATTTT. It yields the protein CASSQDIWERGSDTQYF.

The chain is built from TRBV7-3 and TRBJ2-1, with 9 positions matching TRBD2. Germline CDR1 and CDR2: SGHTA and FQGTGA. The CDR3 covers 16 residues. V gave up 0 bases and J gave up 4 bases; unmatched junction bases: 4. CDR3 amino acids: CASSLTAGGPYNEQFF. CDR3 nucleotide sequence: TGTGCCAGCAGCTTAACGGCGGGAGGGCCTTACAATGAGCAGTTCTTC.

The gene calls are TRBV3-1 (or the pseudogene TRBV3-2) and TRBJ2-1; D might be TRBD1 (5 bases). CDR1 is LGHDT and CDR2 is YNNKEL in the germline V gene (reference sequence). Trimming removed 6 bases at V and 2 bases at J, with 14 bases between. The CDR3 covers 15 residues. The CDR3 sequence: CASSPGHHPYNEQFF. For the CDR3, the DNA is TGTGCCAGCAGTCCCGGACACCACCCCTACAATGAGCAGTTCTTC.

The chain employs TRBV3-1 (or the pseudogene TRBV3-2) and TRBJ2-7; no reliable D call. The germline V gene encodes CDR1 LGHDT and CDR2 YNNKEL (reference sequence). The CDR3 runs to 15 residues. V lost 6 bases and J lost 0, with 15 bases in between. Here the CDR3 reads CASSPPGSSSYEQYF. The DNA of the CDR3 is TGTGCCAGCAGTCCCCCCGGGTCGAGCTCCTACGAGCAGTACTTC.

The V and J genes are TRBV5-1 and TRBJ2-5; 11 bases map to TRBD1. Unmatched junction bases numbered 6, after V lost 0 bases and J lost 5 bases. Per germline, CDR1 SGHRS and CDR2 YFSETQ. The CDR3 consists of 16 residues. This CDR3 is CASSLVGQGAFETQYF. The CDR3 nucleotides are TGCGCCAGCAGCTTGGTTGGACAGGGGGCTTTCGAGACCCAGTACTTC.

V gene TRBV9 combines with J gene TRBJ2-3; TRBD1 agrees at 8 bases. CDR3 length: 17 residues. Germline values: CDR1 SGDLS, CDR2 YYNGEE. The V gene end was trimmed by 3 bases and the J gene end by 1 base; junction bases not matched to a gene: 10. The CDR3 bases are TGTGCCAGCAGCGCGCCTAGGGGGACAGGCCGCACAGATACGCAGTATTTT. Its translation: CASSAPRGTGRTDTQYF.

The CDR3 nucleotides are TGCAGCGTTGCCCTTAGCACAGATACGCAGTATTTT. Amino acid sequence: CSVALSTDTQYF. The chain recombines TRBV29-1 with TRBJ2-3; no reliable D call. V lost 4 bases and J lost 0, with 5 bases in between. This CDR3 spans 12 amino acids. The germline V gene has CDR1 SQVTM and CDR2 ANQGSEA.

The rearrangement links TRBV11-3 to TRBJ2-2, with 8 bases fitting TRBD1. The CDR3 runs to 16 residues. The germline V gene encodes CDR1 SGHNT and CDR2 YENEEA. V gave up 4 bases and J gave up 6 bases; unmatched junction bases: 10. In DNA form, the CDR3 reads TGTGCCAGCAGCTCCCCAGGGGGCGGAGGAGCCGGGGAGCTGTTTTTT. Translated, it gives CASSSPGGGGAGELFF. Full variable domain (missing parts from reference TRBV11-3 and TRBJ2-2): EAGVVQSPRYKIIEKKQPVAFWCNPISGHNTLYWYLQNLGQGPELLIRYENEEAVDDSQLPKDRFSAERLKGVDSTLKIQPAELGDSAVYLCASSSPGGGGAGELFFGEGSRLTVL.

The chain joins TRBV6-2 or TRBV6-3 to TRBJ2-7; 14 bases align to TRBD2. CDR3 length equals 18 residues. Germline CDR1 reads MNHEY; CDR2 reads SVGEGT. The ends lost 5 bases at V and 2 bases at J; junction bases unmatched: 11. The DNA for the CDR3 is TGTGCCAGCAGTCTGCCGACTAGCGGGAGGGCAGTAACCTACGAGCAGTACTTC. This sequence encodes CASSLPTSGRAVTYEQYF.

As regards this clone: This same CDR3 is encoded by further DNA sequences in the sample. The chain employs TRBV15 and TRBJ2-7; D is perhaps TRBD2 (6 bases). The CDR3 extends over 14 amino acids. Deletions cut 0 bases from V and 2 bases from J, with 8 bases between. Germline CDR1 reads LNHNV; CDR2 reads YYDKDF (reference sequence). The CDR3 loop reads CATSRDRGAYEQYF. CDR3 DNA sequence: TGTGCCACCAGCAGAGATCGCGGGGCCTACGAGCAGTACTTC.

About this clone itself: It may be a read error: a sequence one base away is much more abundant. Additional DNA sequences in this sample encode the identical CDR3. The chain uses TRBV7-9 and TRBJ1-1; tentatively, D is TRBD1 (5 bases). The germline CDR1 and CDR2 sequences are SEHNR and FQNEAQ (reference sequence). V was shortened by 3 bases and J by 1 base, with 6 bases between the two germline ends. The CDR3 runs to 13 residues. The CDR3 region has the DNA TGTGCCAGCAGCTTCACAGGGAACACTGAAGCTTTCTTT. Its translation is CASSFTGNTEAFF.

The gene calls are TRBV3-1 (or the pseudogene TRBV3-2) and TRBJ1-2, with D unresolved. Trimming stripped 0 bases from V and 4 bases from J, with 9 bases between. In germline, CDR1 is LGHDT, CDR2 YNNKEL (reference sequence). The CDR3 loop spans 14 amino acids. CDR3 coding DNA: TGTGCCAGCAGCCAAGATCGTCTAGGCTATGGCTACACCTTC. As protein: CASSQDRLGYGYTF.

This clone was detected a few times. This rearrangement joins TRBV19 to TRBJ2-3; 8 positions match TRBD1. V shed 6 bases and J 6 bases; nucleotides not matched to a gene: 5. CDR3 length equals 13 residues. Germline loops: CDR1 LNHDA, CDR2 SQIVND (reference sequence). The CDR3 DNA sequence: TGTGCCAGTAGGATTAGGGACAGGGATACGCAGTATTTT. Its protein product is CASRIRDRDTQYF.